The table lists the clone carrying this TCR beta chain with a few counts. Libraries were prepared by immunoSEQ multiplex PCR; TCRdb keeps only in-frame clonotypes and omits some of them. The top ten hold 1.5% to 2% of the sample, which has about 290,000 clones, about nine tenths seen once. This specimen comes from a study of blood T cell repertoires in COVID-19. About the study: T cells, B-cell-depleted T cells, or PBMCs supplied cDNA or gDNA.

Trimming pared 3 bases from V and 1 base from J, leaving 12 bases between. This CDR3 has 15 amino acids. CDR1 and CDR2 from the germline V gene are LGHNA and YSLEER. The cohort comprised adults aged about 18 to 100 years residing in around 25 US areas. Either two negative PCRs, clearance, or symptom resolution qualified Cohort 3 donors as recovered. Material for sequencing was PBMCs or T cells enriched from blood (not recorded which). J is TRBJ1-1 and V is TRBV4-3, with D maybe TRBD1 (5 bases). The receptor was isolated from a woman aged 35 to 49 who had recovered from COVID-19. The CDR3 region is CASSQMGDSNTEAFF. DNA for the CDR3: TGCGCCAGCAGCCAGATGGGGGACTCGAACACTGAAGCTTTCTTT.